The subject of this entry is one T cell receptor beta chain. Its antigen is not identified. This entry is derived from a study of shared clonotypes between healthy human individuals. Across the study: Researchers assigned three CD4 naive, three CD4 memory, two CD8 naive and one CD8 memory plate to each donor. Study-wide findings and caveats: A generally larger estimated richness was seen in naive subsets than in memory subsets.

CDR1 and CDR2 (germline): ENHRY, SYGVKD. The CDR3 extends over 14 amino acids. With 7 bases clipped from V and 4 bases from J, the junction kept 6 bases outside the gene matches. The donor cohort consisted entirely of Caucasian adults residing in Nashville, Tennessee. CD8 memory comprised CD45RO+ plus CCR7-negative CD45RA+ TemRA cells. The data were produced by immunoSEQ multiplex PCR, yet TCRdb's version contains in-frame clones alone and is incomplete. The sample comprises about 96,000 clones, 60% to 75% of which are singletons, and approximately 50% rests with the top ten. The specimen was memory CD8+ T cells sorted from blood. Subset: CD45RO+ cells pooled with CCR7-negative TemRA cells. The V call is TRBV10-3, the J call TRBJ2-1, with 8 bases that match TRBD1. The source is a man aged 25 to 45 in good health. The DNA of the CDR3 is TGTGCCATCAACTCGGGACAGGAATACAATGAGCAGTTCTTC. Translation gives CAINSGQEYNEQFF.